This is a list of T cell receptor beta chains from one sample in a study of quantifying T cell responses using KT2 cells. Via MiXCR, TCRdb re-called the UMI-ligation and nested PCR reads, giving one row per CDR3 protein. The sample has over 40,000 distinct CDR3 sequences, approximately 10% seen once. Sequencing was performed on PBMCs spiked with cells of the T cell clone KT2. These receptors all come from a human donor. Both conserved end residues are part of each CDR3. A D gene is named only where the DNA matches it firmly. Expanded clones are given a class, and other clones once, few, many or no size at all.

j_gene	d_gene	abundance	v_gene	CDR3aa	CDR3nt
TRBJ1-6	-	-	TRBV25-1	CASSESNSYNSPLHF	TGTGCCAGCAGTGAATCGAACAGTTACAATTCACCCCTCCACTTT
TRBJ2-2	-	-	TRBV11-3	CASGEGPRSVTGELFF	TGTGCCAGCGGAGAAGGCCCCCGATCGGTCACCGGGGAGCTGTTTTTT
TRBJ1-1	-	-	TRBV6-5	CASKPPSRGGWNTEAFF	TGTGCCAGCAAACCACCCTCTCGGGGGGGCTGGAACACTGAAGCTTTCTTT
TRBJ2-1	-	many	TRBV4-3	CASSQAGNEQFF	TGCGCCAGCAGCCAAGCGGGCAATGAGCAGTTCTTC
TRBJ2-7	-	-	TRBV5-2	CASKRAASREQYF	TGTGCCAGCAAGAGAGCGGCTAGTCGGGAGCAGTACTTC
TRBJ2-3	-	few	TRBV29-1	CSGAGSTDTQYF	TGCAGCGGCGCCGGTTCAACAGATACGCAGTATTTT
TRBJ2-1	TRBD1	-	TRBV2	CASREQGGDYNEQFF	TGTGCCAGCAGGGAACAGGGGGGAGATTACAATGAGCAGTTCTTC
TRBJ1-1	-	many	TRBV6-5	CASSYVVNTEAFF	TGTGCCAGCAGTTACGTGGTCAACACTGAAGCTTTCTTT
TRBJ2-2	-	-	TRBV20-1	CSAIDREGVGELFF	TGCAGTGCTATAGACAGGGAGGGGGTTGGGGAGCTGTTTTTT
TRBJ1-5	TRBD1	many	TRBV10-3	CAISESVQGGQPQHF	TGTGCCATCAGTGAGTCGGTACAGGGGGGGCAGCCCCAGCATTTT
TRBJ1-3	TRBD1	few	TRBV12-3/TRBV12-4	CASSPGTATTTIYF	TGTGCCAGCAGTCCCGGGACAGCCACAACAACCATATATTTT
TRBJ2-2	TRBD2	few	TRBV9	CASNRGGLNTGELFF	TGTGCCAGCAACCGCGGGGGGCTGAACACCGGGGAGCTGTTTTTT
TRBJ2-7	-	few	TRBV15	CATSSAGSYEQYF	TGTGCCACCAGCTCCGCCGGCTCCTACGAGCAGTACTTC
TRBJ2-7	-	few	TRBV5-1	CASSLGSTGAYEQYF	TGCGCCAGCAGCTTGGGGTCCACCGGGGCCTACGAGCAGTACTTC
TRBJ2-1	-	-	TRBV7-2	CASSSTRLNGNEQFF	TGTGCCAGCAGCTCGACTAGGCTTAATGGCAATGAGCAGTTCTTC
TRBJ2-4	-	-	TRBV12-3/TRBV12-4	CASTSGLAKNIQYF	TGTGCCAGCACTTCGGGGCTAGCCAAAAACATTCAGTACTTC
TRBJ2-2	-	many	TRBV9	CASSARGSKNTGELFF	TGTGCCAGCAGCGCGAGGGGGAGTAAGAACACCGGGGAGCTGTTTTTT
TRBJ2-3	-	-	TRBV7-2	CASRGPFTTDTQYF	TGTGCCAGCAGGGGGCCCTTCACCACAGATACGCAGTATTTT
TRBJ1-5	-	few	TRBV13	CASSSGVQPQHF	TGTGCCAGCAGCTCAGGGGTTCAGCCCCAGCATTTT
TRBJ2-7	-	medium-sized	TRBV7-4	CASSLDYEQYF	TGTGCCAGCAGCTTAGACTACGAGCAGTACTTC
TRBJ1-5	-	-	TRBV20-1	CSASRGNSNQPQHF	TGCAGTGCTAGTAGGGGCAATAGCAATCAGCCCCAGCATTTT
TRBJ1-1	TRBD1	few	TRBV12-3/TRBV12-4	CASSSVMGTGGFGTEAFF	TGTGCCAGCAGTTCGGTAATGGGGACAGGGGGCTTCGGGACTGAAGCTTTCTTT
TRBJ1-2	-	few	TRBV6-2/TRBV6-3	CASSSRQAYGYTF	TGTGCCAGCAGTTCAAGGCAGGCGTATGGCTACACCTTC
TRBJ2-2	TRBD2	once	TRBV6-2/TRBV6-3	CASSWTSGSTGELFF	TGTGCCAGCAGCTGGACTAGCGGGAGCACCGGGGAGCTGTTTTTT
TRBJ1-5	-	-	TRBV12-3/TRBV12-4	CASGQGNQPQHF	TGTGCCAGCGGACAAGGCAATCAGCCCCAGCATTTT
TRBJ1-1	-	few	TRBV5-6	CASSLEVGRVRTEAFF	TGTGCCAGCAGCTTGGAAGTGGGCAGGGTGAGGACTGAAGCTTTCTTT
TRBJ2-2	-	few	TRBV20-1	CSAIQGPGELFF	TGCAGTGCTATCCAGGGGCCCGGGGAGCTGTTTTTT
TRBJ1-5	-	few	TRBV6-1	CASFPGHGRPNSNQPQHF	TGTGCCAGCTTTCCTGGACATGGTCGGCCCAATAGCAATCAGCCCCAGCATTTT
TRBJ2-3	TRBD2	few	TRBV20-1	CSASPTSGFTDTQYF	TGCAGTGCTAGTCCGACTAGCGGGTTCACAGATACGCAGTATTTT
TRBJ1-3	TRBD1	many	TRBV2	CATKGAFSGNTIYF	TGTGCCACCAAGGGGGCTTTCTCTGGAAACACCATATATTTT
TRBJ1-2	-	-	TRBV6-2/TRBV6-3	CASSDRTNYGYTF	TGTGCCAGCAGTGACAGAACAAACTATGGCTACACCTTC
TRBJ1-1	TRBD1	-	TRBV7-2	CASSIQGYTEAFF	TGTGCCAGCAGCATACAGGGGTACACTGAAGCTTTCTTT
TRBJ2-6	-	many	TRBV6-2/TRBV6-3	CASRESKPNVLTF	TGTGCCAGCAGGGAGAGCAAGCCCAACGTCCTGACTTTC
TRBJ2-3	TRBD2	-	TRBV5-1	CASSRLAGGEDTQYF	TGCGCCAGCAGCAGACTAGCGGGAGGGGAAGATACGCAGTATTTT
TRBJ2-3	-	-	TRBV12-5	CASGFDRSVGDTQYF	TGTGCTAGTGGTTTCGACAGGTCTGTAGGAGATACGCAGTATTTT
TRBJ1-4	-	-	TRBV12-3/TRBV12-4	CASNPRGATEKLFF	TGTGCCAGCAATCCTCGGGGCGCGACTGAAAAACTGTTTTTT